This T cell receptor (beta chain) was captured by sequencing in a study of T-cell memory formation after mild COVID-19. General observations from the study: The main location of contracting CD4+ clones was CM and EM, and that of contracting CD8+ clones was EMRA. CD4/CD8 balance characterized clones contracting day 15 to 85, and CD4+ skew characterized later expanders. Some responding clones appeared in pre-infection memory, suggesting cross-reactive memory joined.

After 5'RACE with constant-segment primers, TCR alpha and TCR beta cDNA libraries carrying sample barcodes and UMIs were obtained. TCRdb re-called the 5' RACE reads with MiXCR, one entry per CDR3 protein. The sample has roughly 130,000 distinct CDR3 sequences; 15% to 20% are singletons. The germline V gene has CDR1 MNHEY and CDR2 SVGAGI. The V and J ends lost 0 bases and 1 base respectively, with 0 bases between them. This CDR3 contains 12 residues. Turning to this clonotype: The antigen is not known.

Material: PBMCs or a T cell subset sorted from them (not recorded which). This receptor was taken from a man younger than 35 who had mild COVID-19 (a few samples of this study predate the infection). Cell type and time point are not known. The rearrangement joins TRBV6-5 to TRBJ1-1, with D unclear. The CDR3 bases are TGTGCCAGCAGTTACTCGAACACTGAAGCTTTCTTT. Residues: CASSYSNTEAFF.